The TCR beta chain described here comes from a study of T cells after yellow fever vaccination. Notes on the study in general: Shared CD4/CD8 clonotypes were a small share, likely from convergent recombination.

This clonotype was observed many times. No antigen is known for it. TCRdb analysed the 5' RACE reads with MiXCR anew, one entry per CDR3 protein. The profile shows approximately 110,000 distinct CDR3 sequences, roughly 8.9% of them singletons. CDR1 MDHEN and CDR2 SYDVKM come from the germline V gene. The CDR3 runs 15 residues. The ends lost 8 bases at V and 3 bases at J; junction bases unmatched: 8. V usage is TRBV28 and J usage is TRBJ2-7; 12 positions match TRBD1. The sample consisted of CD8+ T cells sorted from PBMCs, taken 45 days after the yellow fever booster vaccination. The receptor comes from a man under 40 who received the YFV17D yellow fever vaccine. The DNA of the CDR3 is TGTGCCAGCTCCCGTTGGGACAGGGGGCACTACGAGCAGTACTTC. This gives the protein CASSRWDRGHYEQYF.